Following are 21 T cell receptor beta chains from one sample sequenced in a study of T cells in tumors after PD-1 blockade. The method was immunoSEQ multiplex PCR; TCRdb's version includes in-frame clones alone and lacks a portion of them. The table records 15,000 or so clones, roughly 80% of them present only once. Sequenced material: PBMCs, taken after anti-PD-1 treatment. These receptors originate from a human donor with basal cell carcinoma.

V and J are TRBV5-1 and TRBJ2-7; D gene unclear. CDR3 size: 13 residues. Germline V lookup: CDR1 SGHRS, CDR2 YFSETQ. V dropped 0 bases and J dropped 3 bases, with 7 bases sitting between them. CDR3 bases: TGCGCCAGCAGCTTGGGACGGAACTACGAGCAGTACTTC. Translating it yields CASSLGRNYEQYF.

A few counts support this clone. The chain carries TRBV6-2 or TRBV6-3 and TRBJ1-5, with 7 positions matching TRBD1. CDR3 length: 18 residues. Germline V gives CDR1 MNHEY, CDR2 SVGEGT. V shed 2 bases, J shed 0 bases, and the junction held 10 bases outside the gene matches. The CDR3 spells CASSYNPGGPYSNQPQHF. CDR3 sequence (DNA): TGTGCCAGCAGTTACAATCCAGGGGGACCCTATAGCAATCAGCCCCAGCATTTT.

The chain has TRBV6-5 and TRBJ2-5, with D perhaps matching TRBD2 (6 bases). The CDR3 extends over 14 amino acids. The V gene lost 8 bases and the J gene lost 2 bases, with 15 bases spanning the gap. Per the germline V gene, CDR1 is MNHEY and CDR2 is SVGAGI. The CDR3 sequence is CASRVRRGQETQYF. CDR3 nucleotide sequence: TGTGCCAGCCGGGTGCGGCGGGGACAAGAGACCCAGTACTTC.

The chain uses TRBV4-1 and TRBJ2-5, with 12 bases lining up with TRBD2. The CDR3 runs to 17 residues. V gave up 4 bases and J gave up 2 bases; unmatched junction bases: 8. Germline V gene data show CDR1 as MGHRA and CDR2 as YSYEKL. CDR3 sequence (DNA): TGCGCCAGCAGCCGGGGGCTAGCGGGAGGGAATCAAGAGACCCAGTACTTC. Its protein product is CASSRGLAGGNQETQYF.

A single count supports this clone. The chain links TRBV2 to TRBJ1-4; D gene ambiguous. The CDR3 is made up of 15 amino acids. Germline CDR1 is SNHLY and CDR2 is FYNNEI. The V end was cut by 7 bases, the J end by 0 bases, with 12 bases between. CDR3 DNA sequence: TGTGCCAGCACTTCTTCGGAAGCAACTAATGAAAAACTGTTTTTT. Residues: CASTSSEATNEKLFF. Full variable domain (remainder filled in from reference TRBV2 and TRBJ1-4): EPEVTQTPSHQVTQMGQEVILRCVPISNHLYFYWYRQILGQKVEFLVSFYNNEISEKSEIFDDQFSVERPDGSNFTLKIRSTKLEDSAMYFCASTSSEATNEKLFFGSGTQLSVL.

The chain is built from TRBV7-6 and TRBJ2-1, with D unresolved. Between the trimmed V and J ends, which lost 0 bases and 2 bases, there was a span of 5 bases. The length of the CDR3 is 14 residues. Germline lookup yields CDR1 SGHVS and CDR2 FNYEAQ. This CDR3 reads CASSLAGTYNEQFF. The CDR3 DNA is TGTGCCAGCAGCTTAGCTGGCACCTACAATGAGCAGTTCTTC.

In nucleotides, the CDR3 is TGTGCCAGCAGTGATGTCAATCAGCCCCAGCATTTT. Amino acid sequence: CASSDVNQPQHF. The gene calls are TRBV28 and TRBJ1-5; D is unresolved. Per germline, CDR1 MDHEN and CDR2 SYDVKM. V lost 5 bases and J lost 3, with 5 bases in between. The CDR3 has 12 residues.

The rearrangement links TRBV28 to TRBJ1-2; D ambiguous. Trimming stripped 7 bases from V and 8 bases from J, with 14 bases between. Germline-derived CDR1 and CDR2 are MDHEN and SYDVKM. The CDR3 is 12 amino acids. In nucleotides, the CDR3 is TGTGCCAGCACCAAGCAAGAGAGCGGCTACACCTTC. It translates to CASTKQESGYTF.

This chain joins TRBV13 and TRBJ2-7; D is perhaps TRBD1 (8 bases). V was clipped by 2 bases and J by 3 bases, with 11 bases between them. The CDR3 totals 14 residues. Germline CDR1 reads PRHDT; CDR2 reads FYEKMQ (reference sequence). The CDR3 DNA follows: TGTGCCAGCAGCTTAAACAGGGGGGGCTACGAGCAGTACTTC. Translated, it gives CASSLNRGGYEQYF.

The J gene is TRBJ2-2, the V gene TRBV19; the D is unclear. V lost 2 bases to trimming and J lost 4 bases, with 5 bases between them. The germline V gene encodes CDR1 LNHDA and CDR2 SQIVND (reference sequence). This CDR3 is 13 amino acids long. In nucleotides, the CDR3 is TGTGCCAGTAGTATATATAGCACCGGGGAGCTGTTTTTT. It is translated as CASSIYSTGELFF.

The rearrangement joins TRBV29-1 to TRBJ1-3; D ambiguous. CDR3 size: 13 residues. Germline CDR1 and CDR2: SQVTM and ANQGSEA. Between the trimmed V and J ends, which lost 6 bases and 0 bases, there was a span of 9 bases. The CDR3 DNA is TGCAGCGTGCACCTCAGCTCTGGAAACACCATATATTTT. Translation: CSVHLSSGNTIYF. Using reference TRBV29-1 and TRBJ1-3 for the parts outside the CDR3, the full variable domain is SAVISQKPSRDICQRGTSLTIQCQVDSQVTMMFWYRQQPGQSLTLIATANQGSEATYESGFVIDKFPISRPNLTFSTLTVSNMSPEDSSIYLCSVHLSSGNTIYFGEGSWLTVV.

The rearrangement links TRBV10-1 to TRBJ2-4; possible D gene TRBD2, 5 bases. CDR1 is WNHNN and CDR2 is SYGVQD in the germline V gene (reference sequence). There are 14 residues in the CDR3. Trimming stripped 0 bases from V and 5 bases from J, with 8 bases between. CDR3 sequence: CASSESSGENIQYF. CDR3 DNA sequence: TGCGCCAGCAGTGAGTCGTCCGGGGAAAACATTCAGTACTTC.

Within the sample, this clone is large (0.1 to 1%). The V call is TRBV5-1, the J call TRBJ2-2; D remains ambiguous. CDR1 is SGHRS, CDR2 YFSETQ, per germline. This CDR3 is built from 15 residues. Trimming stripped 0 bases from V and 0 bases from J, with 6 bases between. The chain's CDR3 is CASSLVGANTGELFF. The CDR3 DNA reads TGCGCCAGCAGCTTGGTGGGCGCGAACACCGGGGAGCTGTTTTTT.

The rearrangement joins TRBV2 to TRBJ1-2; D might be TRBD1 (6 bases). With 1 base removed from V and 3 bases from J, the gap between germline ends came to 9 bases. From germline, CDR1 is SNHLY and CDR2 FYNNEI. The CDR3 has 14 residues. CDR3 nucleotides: TGTGCCAGCAGTGAAGGGGGGCAGTACTATGGCTACACCTTC. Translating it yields CASSEGGQYYGYTF. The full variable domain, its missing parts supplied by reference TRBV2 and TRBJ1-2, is EPEVTQTPSHQVTQMGQEVILRCVPISNHLYFYWYRQILGQKVEFLVSFYNNEISEKSEIFDDQFSVERPDGSNFTLKIRSTKLEDSAMYFCASSEGGQYYGYTFGSGTRLTVV.

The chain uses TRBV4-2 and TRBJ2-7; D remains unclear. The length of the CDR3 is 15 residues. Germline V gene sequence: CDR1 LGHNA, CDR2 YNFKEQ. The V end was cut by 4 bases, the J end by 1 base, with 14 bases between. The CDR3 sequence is CASSLGKEPSYEQYF. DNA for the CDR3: TGTGCCAGCAGCCTGGGCAAGGAGCCATCCTACGAGCAGTACTTC.

The CDR3 DNA reads TGTGCCAGCGTCCCCTGGCAGGTGGGGGTCCAGCCCCAGCATTTT. This encodes CASVPWQVGVQPQHF. The chain uses TRBV28 and TRBJ1-5, with D maybe TRBD1 (5 bases). CDR1 MDHEN and CDR2 SYDVKM come from the germline V gene. Trimming removed 8 bases at V and 7 bases at J, with 21 bases between. There are 15 residues in the CDR3.

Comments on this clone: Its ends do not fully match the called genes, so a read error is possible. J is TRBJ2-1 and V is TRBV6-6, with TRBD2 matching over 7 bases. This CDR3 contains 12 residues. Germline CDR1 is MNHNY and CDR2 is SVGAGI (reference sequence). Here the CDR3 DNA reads TGTGCCAGCAGTCCCCTAGCGGATACTACAGTCTTC. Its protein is CASSPLADTTVF.

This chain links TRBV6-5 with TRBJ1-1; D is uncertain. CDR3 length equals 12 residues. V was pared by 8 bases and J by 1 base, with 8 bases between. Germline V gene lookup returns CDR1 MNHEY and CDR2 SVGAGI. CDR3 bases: TGTGCCAGCTCTAACAGGAACACTGAAGCTTTCTTT. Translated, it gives CASSNRNTEAFF.

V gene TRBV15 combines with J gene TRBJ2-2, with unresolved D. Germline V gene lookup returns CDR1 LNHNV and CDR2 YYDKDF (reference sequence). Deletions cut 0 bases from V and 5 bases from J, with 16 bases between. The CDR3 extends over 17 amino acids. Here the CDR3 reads CATSREPARMKTGELFF. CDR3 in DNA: TGTGCCACCAGCAGAGAACCAGCCCGGATGAAAACCGGGGAGCTGTTTTTT.

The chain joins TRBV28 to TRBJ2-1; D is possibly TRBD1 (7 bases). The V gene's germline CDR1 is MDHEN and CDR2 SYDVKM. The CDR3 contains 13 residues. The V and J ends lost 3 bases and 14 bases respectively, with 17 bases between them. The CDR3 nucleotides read TGTGCCAGCAGTTTTCCCCGAACAGGGGAGGAGTTCTTC. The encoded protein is CASSFPRTGEEFF.

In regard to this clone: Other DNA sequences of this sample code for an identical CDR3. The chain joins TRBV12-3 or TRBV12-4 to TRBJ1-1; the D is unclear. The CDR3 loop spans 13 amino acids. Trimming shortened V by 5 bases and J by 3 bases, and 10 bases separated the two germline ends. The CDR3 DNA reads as TGTGCCAGCAGTACATTTATAGACACTGAAGCTTTCTTT. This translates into CASSTFIDTEAFF.